Listed below are T cell receptor beta chains from one sample, sequenced in a study of T cell repertoires in cytomegalovirus infection. For these receptors, no antigen is known. TCRdb called the reads again in MiXCR, with one record for every CDR3 protein. Of a few hundred thousand distinct CDR3 sequences detected, 20% to 25% appear once; the ten largest clones hold more than 10%. Sequenced material: cultured PBMCs, taken from culture after CMV antigen stimulation. The origin of the receptors is a human donor in good health (CMV status not recorded). Some clones in this sample may be carry-over from other donors' samples. Each CDR3 is given with its conserved first and last residue. The D gene is left open where the match is weak. Clone size is given for some rows only: seen once, a few or many times, or a class if the clone is expanded.

cdr3_length	clone_size	v_call	j_call	d_call	cdr3_aa	cdr3_nt
12	NA	TRBV2	TRBJ2-3	NA	CAINNDTDTQYF	TGTGCCATCAACAATGACACAGATACGCAGTATTTT
16	many	TRBV7-2	TRBJ2-3	NA	CASSPLRGEGPDTQYF	TGTGCCAGCAGCCCCCTCAGGGGGGAGGGCCCAGATACGCAGTATTTT
17	NA	TRBV19	TRBJ1-1	NA	CASSIPAGGTLNTEAFF	TGTGCCAGTAGTATACCGGCGGGTGGAACCTTGAACACTGAAGCTTTCTTT
14	NA	TRBV6-2/TRBV6-3	TRBJ2-4	NA	CASSRSATANIQYF	TGTGCCAGCAGCCGATCTGCTACGGCTAACATTCAGTACTTC
12	NA	TRBV6-2/TRBV6-3	TRBJ1-2	NA	CASKHSGPGYTF	TGTGCCAGCAAACATTCCGGGCCTGGCTACACCTTC
12	many	TRBV7-2	TRBJ1-4	NA	CASSPDSGKLFF	TGTGCCAGCAGCCCGGACTCAGGAAAACTGTTTTTT
14	NA	TRBV7-9	TRBJ2-7	TRBD1	CASSSSNRGYEQYF	TGTGCCAGCAGCTCATCGAACAGGGGCTACGAGCAGTACTTC
15	few	TRBV5-1	TRBJ2-5	TRBD1	CASILGRTGGETQYF	TGCGCCAGCATCTTGGGGAGGACAGGGGGAGAGACCCAGTACTTC
15	NA	TRBV19	TRBJ2-7	NA	CASSLTQGTNYEQYF	TGTGCCAGTAGCCTTACACAGGGGACTAACTACGAGCAGTACTTC
16	NA	TRBV5-6	TRBJ2-4	NA	CASSSPAGLAKNIQYF	TGTGCCAGCAGCTCTCCAGCAGGCTTAGCCAAAAACATTCAGTACTTC
16	NA	TRBV7-9	TRBJ2-7	NA	CASSFVAGGISYEQYF	TGTGCCAGCAGCTTCGTGGCAGGTGGGATCTCCTACGAGCAGTACTTC
16	few	TRBV7-2	TRBJ2-3	NA	CASSTIGRGPTDTQYF	TGTGCCAGCAGCACAATAGGCAGGGGACCCACAGATACGCAGTATTTT
9	few	TRBV6-1	TRBJ2-1	NA	CASGDEQFF	TGTGCCAGCGGGGATGAGCAGTTCTTC